The 8 T cell receptor beta chains listed next were all sequenced from one sample in a study of cytomegalovirus exposure and HLA in healthy donors. A multiplex PCR was run with 60 Vbeta primers and 13 Jbeta primers. Here immunoSEQ multiplex PCR was the method, and the copy in TCRdb shows in-frame clones only, minus some. The sample includes some 200,000 clones, more than 80% seen only once; the top ten take around 2.8%. Specimen: PBMCs. These receptors all stem from a woman in her forties or fifties in good health and CMV-seropositive.

V and J are TRBV10-3 and TRBJ1-1; tentative D call: TRBD1 (5 bases). V lost 4 bases and J 4 bases, leaving 16 bases between the germline ends. The CDR3 is made up of 15 amino acids. Germline V gene data show CDR1 as ENHRY and CDR2 as SYGVKD. The chain's CDR3 is CAISGGGGWGTEAFF. The CDR3 bases are TGTGCCATCAGTGGTGGGGGGGGTTGGGGCACTGAAGCTTTCTTT.

The gene calls are TRBV11-1 and TRBJ2-7, with D possibly matching TRBD2 (6 bases). Between the trimmed V and J ends, which lost 5 bases and 2 bases, there was a span of 16 bases. CDR1 is SGHAT, CDR2 FQDESV, per germline (reference sequence). The CDR3 has 15 residues. The CDR3 DNA reads as TGTGCCAGCAGCCCCGGGAGCATAAACGCCTACGAGCAGTACTTC. This translates into CASSPGSINAYEQYF.

V usage is TRBV5-1 and J usage is TRBJ1-3; 7 bases are shared with TRBD1. V shed 4 bases and J 2 bases; nucleotides not matched to a gene: 3. This CDR3 is built from 14 residues. Germline V gene data show CDR1 as SGHRS and CDR2 as YFSETQ. CDR3 loop: CASSPGTAGNTIYF. Written as DNA, the CDR3 is TGCGCCAGCAGCCCCGGGACAGCTGGAAACACCATATATTTT.

The V call is TRBV28, the J call TRBJ1-1; tentative D call: TRBD1 (5 bases). This CDR3 comprises 14 residues. Trimming removed 5 bases at V and 4 bases at J, with 14 bases between. The V gene's germline CDR1 is MDHEN and CDR2 SYDVKM. The CDR3 loop reads CASSALRGFTEAFF. The CDR3 DNA sequence: TGTGCCAGCAGTGCCCTCCGGGGGTTCACTGAAGCTTTCTTT. The variable domain in full, with the rest retrieved from reference TRBV28 and TRBJ1-1, is DVKVTQSSRYLVKRTGEKVFLECVQDMDHENMFWYRQDPGLGLRLIYFSYDVKMKEKGDIPEGYSVSREKKERFSLILESASTNQTSMYLCASSALRGFTEAFFGQGTRLTVV.

The chain is built from TRBV11-3 and TRBJ1-1; weak D call: TRBD1 (5 bases). V was clipped by 5 bases and J by 0 bases, with 10 bases between them. CDR3 length equals 14 residues. Looked up from germline, CDR1 is SGHNT and CDR2 is YENEEA. The CDR3 coding sequence is TGTGCCAGCAGCCCCGGGGGGGTGAACACTGAAGCTTTCTTT. Translating it yields CASSPGGVNTEAFF.

The chain couples TRBV20-1 to TRBJ1-3; D is perhaps TRBD1 (5 bases). The germline V gene encodes CDR1 DFQATT and CDR2 SNEGSKA (reference sequence). Trimming left V 2 bases short and J 7 bases short, with 6 bases between. The CDR3 has 11 residues. In DNA, the CDR3 is TGCAGTGCTAGAAGGGGTAACACCATATATTTT. Amino acids: CSARRGNTIYF.

The rearrangement links TRBV2 to TRBJ2-7; TRBD1 agrees at 9 bases. Germline V gene sequence: CDR1 SNHLY, CDR2 FYNNEI. The V gene end was trimmed by 5 bases and the J gene end by 0 bases; junction bases not matched to a gene: 11. The CDR3 has 17 residues. The CDR3 loop is CASSPRQGGWGSYEQYF. The CDR3 DNA follows: TGTGCCAGCAGTCCAAGACAGGGGGGCTGGGGCTCCTACGAGCAGTACTTC.

The chain combines TRBV4-2 with TRBJ2-2; 8 bases match TRBD2. V lost 5 bases to trimming and J lost 8 bases; unmatched junction nucleotides: 13. This CDR3 is built from 16 residues. Germline V lookup: CDR1 LGHNA, CDR2 YNFKEQ. This CDR3 reads CASSLAQRGQGGELFF. CDR3 nucleotides: TGTGCCAGCAGCTTGGCCCAGCGGGGGCAGGGGGGGGAGCTGTTTTTT.